These 23 T cell receptor beta chains were sequenced from one sample in a study of blood T cell repertoires in COVID-19. Measured with immunoSEQ multiplex PCR; TCRdb has only the in-frame clones, and not every one. The sample records fewer than 350,000 clones, around 90% being singletons. What was sequenced was peripheral blood. Source of these receptors: a woman in her fifties or sixties with COVID-19, enrolled during active disease.

J is TRBJ1-3 and V is TRBV14; D is ambiguous. The germline gives CDR1 SGHDN, CDR2 FVKESK. The CDR3 runs to 16 residues. V was shortened by 3 bases and J by 0 bases, with 12 bases between the two germline ends. DNA for the CDR3: TGTGCCAGCAGCCAGGCGGCCCTTTCCTCTGGAAACACCATATATTTT. It encodes CASSQAALSSGNTIYF.

The V and J genes are TRBV19 and TRBJ1-4; D is possibly TRBD1 (5 bases). V was clipped by 3 bases and J by 8 bases, with 22 bases between them. Germline CDR1 and CDR2: LNHDA and SQIVND (reference sequence). The CDR3 extends over 17 amino acids. CDR3 sequence: CASSIIHRSGMDEKLFF. The CDR3 region has the DNA TGTGCCAGTAGTATTATCCATCGGTCAGGGATGGACGAAAAACTGTTTTTT. Looking up the rest from reference TRBV19 and TRBJ1-4 gives the full variable domain: DGGITQSPKYLFRKEGQNVTLSCEQNLNHDAMYWYRQDPGQGLRLIYYSQIVNDFQKGDIAEGYSVSREKKESFPLTVTSAQKNPTAFYLCASSIIHRSGMDEKLFFGSGTQLSVL.

This clone was picked up one time. The rearrangement uses TRBV2 and TRBJ1-2; TRBD1 is a possible D gene (5 bases). The V end lost 8 bases, the J end lost 8 bases, and 15 bases lay between the germline ends. The CDR3 extends over 12 amino acids. CDR1 is SNHLY and CDR2 is FYNNEI in the germline V gene. CDR3 sequence: CASGRGAGGYTF. CDR3 nucleotides: TGTGCCAGCGGGAGAGGGGCGGGAGGCTACACCTTC.

This chain connects TRBV4-1 to TRBJ1-5, with D maybe TRBD1 (5 bases). This CDR3 has 15 residues. V lost 4 bases and J 5 bases, leaving 15 bases between the germline ends. The germline V gene encodes CDR1 MGHRA and CDR2 YSYEKL. The CDR3 DNA reads TGCGCCAGCAGCCCGGGCCGACAGATTCATCAGCCCCAGCATTTT. Its translation is CASSPGRQIHQPQHF.

This sequence joins TRBV5-6 and TRBJ1-5; 8 bases agree with TRBD1. Germline CDR1 SGHDT, CDR2 YYEEEE. V lost 4 bases, J lost 4 bases, and 7 bases stayed unmatched. The CDR3 consists of 15 residues. The CDR3 DNA sequence: TGTGCCAGCAGCCGACTTGGACAGGGTAATCAGCCCCAGCATTTT. Residues: CASSRLGQGNQPQHF.

The V call is TRBV14, the J call TRBJ1-5, with D maybe TRBD1 (6 bases). Germline V gene data show CDR1 as SGHDN and CDR2 as FVKESK. This CDR3 contains 15 residues. Trimming took 4 bases from V and 0 from J, leaving 10 bases between them. The CDR3, as DNA: TGTGCCAGCAGCCGCACAGGGCTTAGCAATCAGCCCCAGCATTTT. It codes for CASSRTGLSNQPQHF.

V is TRBV5-6 and J is TRBJ1-3, with D possibly TRBD1 on 6 matching bases. The CDR3 has 16 residues. The ends were cut back, 0 bases at V and 1 base at J, with 11 bases in the middle. Germline assignment: CDR1 SGHDT and CDR2 YYEEEE. CDR3 loop: CASSLGGRTSGNTIYF. The CDR3 DNA reads TGTGCCAGCAGCTTGGGGGGGCGGACTTCTGGAAACACCATATATTTT.

This chain uses TRBV9 with TRBJ2-2, with D perhaps TRBD1 (8 bases). V was cut by 3 bases and J by 7 bases, with 13 bases left in between. Germline CDR1 and CDR2: SGDLS and YYNGEE. The CDR3 totals 14 residues. CDR3 bases: TGTGCCAGCAGCGGGACAGGGACTATCGGGGAGCTGTTTTTT. Its translation: CASSGTGTIGELFF.

The rearrangement uses TRBV5-6 and TRBJ1-1; D unclear. CDR1 is SGHDT and CDR2 is YYEEEE in the germline V gene. The CDR3 spans 13 residues. V was pared by 0 bases and J by 1 base, with 4 bases between. In nucleotides, the CDR3 is TGTGCCAGCAGCTTGGGTAGGAACACTGAAGCTTTCTTT. Its protein product is CASSLGRNTEAFF.

In its sample, this clone was seen a few times. The rearrangement uses TRBV5-1 and TRBJ2-1, with D hard to call. The ends were cut back, 1 base at V and 10 bases at J, with 6 bases in the middle. The CDR3 runs 11 residues. Germline assignment: CDR1 SGHRS and CDR2 YFSETQ. CDR3 residues: CASSLTAEQFF. CDR3 in DNA: TGCGCCAGCAGCTTGACTGCGGAGCAGTTCTTC.

This sequence joins TRBV7-9 and TRBJ1-1, with unresolved D. The CDR3 has 13 residues. The V gene lost 3 bases and the J gene lost 11 bases, with 16 bases spanning the gap. Germline V gene data show CDR1 as SEHNR and CDR2 as FQNEAQ (reference sequence). CDR3 nucleotide sequence: TGTGCCAGCAGCTTGTGGGCCAGCGGCGAGGCTTTCTTT. It translates to CASSLWASGEAFF.

The chain uses TRBV7-2 and TRBJ1-4; 7 bases match TRBD1. The J segment lost 8 bases and the V segment lost 4 bases, leaving 1 base of the junction unmatched. CDR1 is SGHTA and CDR2 is FQGNSA in the germline V gene. This CDR3 comprises 12 residues. CDR3 in amino acids: CASSWTGEKLFF. CDR3 bases: TGTGCCAGCAGCTGGACAGGCGAAAAACTGTTTTTT.

The chain uses TRBV3-1 (or the pseudogene TRBV3-2) and TRBJ1-6; tentatively, D is TRBD1 (5 bases). CDR3 length: 15 residues. Germline V gene sequence: CDR1 LGHDT, CDR2 YNNKEL (reference sequence). The V and J ends lost 4 bases and 7 bases respectively, with 14 bases between them. The CDR3 DNA is TGTGCCAGCAGCCCGCTCGACAGAACAAATTCACCCCTCCACTTT. As protein: CASSPLDRTNSPLHF.

This sequence joins TRBV18 and TRBJ1-2; D is possibly TRBD1 (6 bases). This CDR3 has 15 amino acids. Looked up from germline, CDR1 is KGHSH and CDR2 is LQKENI. Trimming shortened V by 4 bases and J by 6 bases, and 18 bases separated the two germline ends. This CDR3 is CASSLRTALGDGYTF. The CDR3 coding sequence is TGTGCCAGCTCACTTAGGACAGCGTTGGGGGATGGCTACACCTTC.

The V call is TRBV5-6, the J call TRBJ2-2, with TRBD2 as a possible D gene (5 bases). The CDR3 is 15 residues long. V was clipped by 2 bases and J by 0 bases, with 8 bases between them. Germline V lookup: CDR1 SGHDT, CDR2 YYEEEE. CDR3 coding DNA: TGTGCCAGCAGCTTTCTAGCCTCGAACACCGGGGAGCTGTTTTTT. This sequence encodes CASSFLASNTGELFF.

V is TRBV27 and J is TRBJ2-2, with 11 positions matching TRBD2. Trimming at V came to 6 bases and at J to 4 bases, leaving 4 bases not matched to a gene. CDR3 length: 15 residues. Germline V gene data show CDR1 as MNHEY and CDR2 as SMNVEV (reference sequence). This chain's CDR3 is CASRFSGGVTGELFF. CDR3 DNA: TGTGCCAGCAGATTTAGCGGGGGGGTCACCGGGGAGCTGTTTTTT.

V is TRBV5-1 and J is TRBJ1-4; D gene ambiguous. Trimming took off 4 bases at V and 0 bases at J, with 7 bases between the two ends. The CDR3 runs to 14 residues. Germline V gene sequence: CDR1 SGHRS, CDR2 YFSETQ. The CDR3 reads CASSELSTNEKLFF. The CDR3 region has the DNA TGCGCCAGCAGCGAGCTTTCAACTAATGAAAAACTGTTTTTT.

This clone showed up just a few times. This chain links TRBV3-1 (or the pseudogene TRBV3-2) with TRBJ2-2, with 10 bases lining up with TRBD2. This CDR3 spans 18 amino acids. The junction had 9 bases not matched to a gene; V was cut back by 4 bases and J by 1 base. Per germline, CDR1 LGHDT and CDR2 YNNKEL (reference sequence). This CDR3 reads CASSPLRTSGRNTGELFF. DNA for the CDR3: TGTGCCAGCAGCCCTTTAAGGACTAGCGGACGGAACACCGGGGAGCTGTTTTTT.

The V and J genes are TRBV12-5 and TRBJ1-1; 7 nucleotides match TRBD1. Germline lookup yields CDR1 LGHNT and CDR2 FRNRAP. Germline trimming cut 5 bases from V and 5 bases from J; bases unmatched to any gene: 8. The CDR3 totals 14 residues. Here the CDR3 reads CASGGTAGQTEAFF. The DNA for the CDR3 is TGTGCTAGTGGTGGGACAGCGGGTCAGACTGAAGCTTTCTTT.

The V call is TRBV3-1 (or the pseudogene TRBV3-2), the J call TRBJ1-4; D is ambiguous. V was trimmed by 0 bases and J by 8 bases, leaving 10 bases between them. Looked up from germline, CDR1 is LGHDT and CDR2 is YNNKEL (reference sequence). The CDR3 is 14 amino acids. The chain's CDR3 is CASSQEPRREKLFF. CDR3 coding DNA: TGTGCCAGCAGCCAAGAACCCAGGCGAGAAAAACTGTTTTTT.

The gene calls are TRBV9 and TRBJ1-3; D unresolved. Trimming removed 0 bases at V and 4 bases at J, with 11 bases between. Germline CDR1 reads SGDLS; CDR2 reads YYNGEE. The CDR3 is 15 residues long. The CDR3 DNA reads TGTGCCAGCAGCGTAGCTACGGGTCGGGGAAACACCATATATTTT. Encoded protein: CASSVATGRGNTIYF.

The V call is TRBV7-2, the J call TRBJ2-2; TRBD2 matches at 11 bases. This CDR3 contains 17 residues. The J segment lost 3 bases and the V segment lost 6 bases, leaving 9 bases of the junction unmatched. CDR1 SGHTA and CDR2 FQGNSA come from the germline V gene. For the CDR3, the DNA is TGTGCCAGCAGTCCTAATCCGGGACTAGCGGACACCGGGGAGCTGTTTTTT. Encoded protein: CASSPNPGLADTGELFF.

The genes are TRBV7-8 and TRBJ2-2; a weak D match, TRBD1 (6 bases). Germline V lookup: CDR1 SGHVS, CDR2 FQNEAQ. Deletions cut 1 base from V and 4 bases from J, with 13 bases between. The CDR3 runs 16 residues. Here the CDR3 DNA reads TGTGCCAGCAGCTTAGTTACAGGGAAGGGCACCGGGGAGCTGTTTTTT. It translates to CASSLVTGKGTGELFF.